These T cell receptor beta chains were read from a single sample in a study of T-cell memory formation after mild COVID-19. TCRdb re-analysed the 5' RACE reads in MiXCR, keeping a single row per CDR3 protein. The repertoire includes approximately 210,000 distinct CDR3 sequences, under 12% of them detected once, and 3% sits in the top ten. Sequencing was performed on PBMCs or a T cell subset sorted from them (not recorded which). These receptors came from a man aged 18 to 35 who had mild COVID-19 (a few samples of this study predate the infection). Cell type and time point are not known. Each CDR3 is given with its conserved first and last residue. Fields, in order: D gene, clone size, J gene, V gene, CDR3 protein, CDR3 DNA. A D gene is named only where the DNA matches it firmly. Clone sizes are given selectively: once, few, many, or a class where the clone is expanded.

d_call: -; clone_size: few; j_call: TRBJ2-2; v_call: TRBV5-1; cdr3_aa: CASSLPGPSGELFF; cdr3_nt: TGCGCCAGCAGCTTGCCGGGTCCTAGTGGGGAGCTGTTTTTT
d_call: TRBD1; clone_size: -; j_call: TRBJ1-1; v_call: TRBV7-9; cdr3_aa: CASDRGSTEAFF; cdr3_nt: TGTGCCAGTGACAGGGGGAGCACTGAAGCTTTCTTT
d_call: TRBD1; clone_size: -; j_call: TRBJ2-4; v_call: TRBV5-1; cdr3_aa: CASSLQKTGSDIQYF; cdr3_nt: TGCGCCAGCAGCCTCCAAAAGACAGGGTCGGACATTCAGTACTTC
d_call: TRBD2; clone_size: few; j_call: TRBJ2-4; v_call: TRBV20-1; cdr3_aa: CSAEIAGGAKNIQYF; cdr3_nt: TGCAGTGCTGAGATAGCGGGGGGGGCCAAAAACATTCAGTACTTC
d_call: -; clone_size: -; j_call: TRBJ1-2; v_call: TRBV15; cdr3_aa: CATSTANYGYTF; cdr3_nt: TGTGCCACCAGCACAGCTAATTATGGCTACACCTTC
d_call: TRBD2; clone_size: few; j_call: TRBJ2-1; v_call: TRBV5-1; cdr3_aa: CASSGGLAGAYNEQFF; cdr3_nt: TGCGCCAGCAGTGGCGGACTAGCGGGGGCCTACAATGAGCAGTTCTTC
d_call: TRBD2; clone_size: -; j_call: TRBJ2-3; v_call: TRBV20-1; cdr3_aa: CSASKLAGGPGTDTQYF; cdr3_nt: TGCAGTGCTAGTAAGCTAGCGGGGGGGCCAGGGACAGATACGCAGTATTTT
d_call: -; clone_size: -; j_call: TRBJ2-3; v_call: TRBV24-1; cdr3_aa: CATSDPQDTDTQYF; cdr3_nt: TGTGCCACCAGTGATCCACAGGACACAGATACGCAGTATTTT
d_call: -; clone_size: few; j_call: TRBJ1-2; v_call: TRBV6-5; cdr3_aa: CASLDLYGYTF; cdr3_nt: TGTGCCAGCCTGGACCTCTATGGCTACACCTTC
d_call: -; clone_size: -; j_call: TRBJ1-1; v_call: TRBV20-1; cdr3_aa: CSARVQLNTEAFF; cdr3_nt: TGCAGTGCTAGAGTTCAGTTGAACACTGAAGCTTTCTTT
d_call: -; clone_size: few; j_call: TRBJ1-2; v_call: TRBV20-1; cdr3_aa: CSAREAGLSGYTF; cdr3_nt: TGCAGTGCTAGGGAGGCAGGGTTGAGCGGCTACACCTTC
d_call: -; clone_size: -; j_call: TRBJ2-6; v_call: TRBV9; cdr3_aa: CASSANRVPGANVLTF; cdr3_nt: TGTGCCAGCAGCGCCAATCGCGTTCCTGGGGCCAACGTCCTGACTTTC
d_call: -; clone_size: few; j_call: TRBJ1-1; v_call: TRBV2; cdr3_aa: CASKLDMRSTEAFF; cdr3_nt: TGTGCCAGCAAGCTGGATATGAGGAGCACTGAAGCTTTCTTT
d_call: -; clone_size: many; j_call: TRBJ2-7; v_call: TRBV20-1; cdr3_aa: CSARATGPRDEQYF; cdr3_nt: TGCAGTGCTAGAGCGACAGGCCCTCGCGACGAGCAGTACTTC
d_call: -; clone_size: many; j_call: TRBJ2-7; v_call: TRBV5-1; cdr3_aa: CASSLAGQTYEQYF; cdr3_nt: TGCGCCAGCAGCTTGGCAGGTCAGACCTACGAGCAGTACTTC
d_call: TRBD2; clone_size: few; j_call: TRBJ2-1; v_call: TRBV12-3/TRBV12-4; cdr3_aa: CASSRDLVTSGNWQFF; cdr3_nt: TGTGCCAGCAGTCGAGATCTGGTGACTAGCGGGAATTGGCAGTTCTTC
d_call: -; clone_size: few; j_call: TRBJ1-6; v_call: TRBV4-3; cdr3_aa: CASSQEANRDPSPLHF; cdr3_nt: TGCGCCAGCAGCCAAGAGGCGAACAGGGACCCTTCACCCCTCCACTTT
d_call: -; clone_size: few; j_call: TRBJ1-1; v_call: TRBV28; cdr3_aa: CASRAPQGVYTEAFF; cdr3_nt: TGTGCCAGCAGAGCTCCACAGGGAGTTTACACTGAAGCTTTCTTT
d_call: TRBD1; clone_size: -; j_call: TRBJ1-1; v_call: TRBV29-1; cdr3_aa: CSVEETTGIEAFF; cdr3_nt: TGCAGCGTTGAAGAGACGACAGGGATCGAAGCTTTCTTT
d_call: -; clone_size: few; j_call: TRBJ1-2; v_call: TRBV5-1; cdr3_aa: CASSLSGAGTSYGYTF; cdr3_nt: TGCGCCAGCAGCTTGAGCGGGGCAGGAACGTCCTATGGCTACACCTTC
d_call: TRBD2; clone_size: few; j_call: TRBJ2-5; v_call: TRBV20-1; cdr3_aa: CSAPPGPGLVPETQYF; cdr3_nt: TGCAGTGCCCCACCCGGGCCGGGACTAGTCCCAGAGACCCAGTACTTC
d_call: -; clone_size: few; j_call: TRBJ2-7; v_call: TRBV6-5; cdr3_aa: CASRPPGHYEQYF; cdr3_nt: TGTGCCAGCAGACCCCCGGGACACTACGAGCAGTACTTC
d_call: TRBD1; clone_size: many; j_call: TRBJ1-2; v_call: TRBV5-1; cdr3_aa: CASSDRDRERYGYTF; cdr3_nt: TGCGCCAGCAGCGACCGGGACAGGGAAAGATATGGCTACACCTTC
d_call: -; clone_size: -; j_call: TRBJ2-3; v_call: TRBV29-1; cdr3_aa: CSVEGGNADTQYF; cdr3_nt: TGCAGCGTTGAAGGTGGTAACGCAGATACGCAGTATTTT
d_call: TRBD2; clone_size: few; j_call: TRBJ2-3; v_call: TRBV5-1; cdr3_aa: CASSRGGGWTDTQYF; cdr3_nt: TGCGCCAGCAGCCGGGGGGGAGGTTGGACAGATACGCAGTATTTT
d_call: -; clone_size: -; j_call: TRBJ2-7; v_call: TRBV29-1; cdr3_aa: CSVGDPWSSYEQYF; cdr3_nt: TGCAGCGTCGGGGACCCATGGAGCTCCTACGAGCAGTACTTC
d_call: TRBD1; clone_size: few; j_call: TRBJ1-5; v_call: TRBV7-8; cdr3_aa: CASSSTGVQGADNQPQHF; cdr3_nt: TGTGCCAGCAGCTCCACAGGGGTCCAGGGAGCGGACAATCAGCCCCAGCATTTT
d_call: -; clone_size: -; j_call: TRBJ2-4; v_call: TRBV11-2; cdr3_aa: CASSRVSQDIQYF; cdr3_nt: TGTGCCAGCAGCCGAGTAAGTCAAGACATTCAGTACTTC
d_call: -; clone_size: few; j_call: TRBJ1-5; v_call: TRBV12-3/TRBV12-4; cdr3_aa: CASSSNGGSNQPQHF; cdr3_nt: TGTGCCAGCAGTTCCAATGGGGGGAGCAATCAGCCCCAGCATTTT
d_call: -; clone_size: -; j_call: TRBJ1-2; v_call: TRBV12-3/TRBV12-4; cdr3_aa: CASSFGEIYGYTF; cdr3_nt: TGTGCCAGCAGTTTCGGGGAAATCTATGGCTACACCTTC
d_call: -; clone_size: few; j_call: TRBJ1-4; v_call: TRBV12-3/TRBV12-4; cdr3_aa: CASSRQTGGEKLFF; cdr3_nt: TGTGCCAGCTCCCGACAGACGGGTGGGGAAAAACTGTTTTTT
d_call: -; clone_size: few; j_call: TRBJ2-1; v_call: TRBV2; cdr3_aa: CASSDTYNEQFF; cdr3_nt: TGTGCCAGCAGTGACACCTACAATGAGCAGTTCTTC
d_call: -; clone_size: few; j_call: TRBJ1-6; v_call: TRBV27; cdr3_aa: CASSLYRDSPLHF; cdr3_nt: TGTGCCAGCAGTTTATACAGGGATTCACCCCTCCACTTT
d_call: TRBD1; clone_size: -; j_call: TRBJ1-2; v_call: TRBV5-1; cdr3_aa: CASSGGTVDGGYTF; cdr3_nt: TGCGCCAGCAGCGGGGGGACAGTCGACGGCGGCTACACCTTC
d_call: -; clone_size: many; j_call: TRBJ2-1; v_call: TRBV3-1; cdr3_aa: CASSHGGYEQFF; cdr3_nt: TGTGCCAGCAGCCATGGGGGCTATGAGCAGTTCTTC
d_call: -; clone_size: -; j_call: TRBJ2-7; v_call: TRBV7-2; cdr3_aa: CASSSPGVRGTSYEQYF; cdr3_nt: TGTGCCAGCAGCTCACCGGGGGTCAGGGGAACCTCCTACGAGCAGTACTTC
d_call: -; clone_size: few; j_call: TRBJ1-1; v_call: TRBV10-2; cdr3_aa: CASRISGDTEAFF; cdr3_nt: TGCGCCAGCAGGATTTCAGGAGACACTGAAGCTTTCTTT
d_call: -; clone_size: -; j_call: TRBJ1-5; v_call: TRBV4-3; cdr3_aa: CASRPAPTGANQPQHF; cdr3_nt: TGCGCCAGCAGACCCGCCCCGACAGGCGCTAATCAGCCCCAGCATTTT
d_call: -; clone_size: many; j_call: TRBJ1-2; v_call: TRBV7-2; cdr3_aa: CASMGLGQPSSNYGYTF; cdr3_nt: TGTGCCAGCATGGGCTTGGGGCAGCCGAGCTCCAACTATGGCTACACCTTC
d_call: -; clone_size: few; j_call: TRBJ2-3; v_call: TRBV4-2; cdr3_aa: CASSQEGGGGTDTQYF; cdr3_nt: TGTGCCAGCAGCCAAGAAGGGGGCGGGGGAACAGATACGCAGTATTTT
d_call: TRBD1; clone_size: -; j_call: TRBJ2-6; v_call: TRBV5-4; cdr3_aa: CASSLAGTGSSGANVLTF; cdr3_nt: TGTGCCAGCAGCTTGGCCGGGACAGGGAGTTCTGGGGCCAACGTCCTGACTTTC
d_call: -; clone_size: few; j_call: TRBJ2-2; v_call: TRBV5-1; cdr3_aa: CASSFGQPGELFF; cdr3_nt: TGCGCCAGCAGCTTCGGCCAGCCCGGGGAGCTGTTTTTT
d_call: -; clone_size: -; j_call: TRBJ2-7; v_call: TRBV6-5; cdr3_aa: CASRAEGGIYYEQYF; cdr3_nt: TGTGCCAGCAGAGCCGAGGGGGGGATTTACTACGAGCAGTACTTC
d_call: -; clone_size: once; j_call: TRBJ1-1; v_call: TRBV5-4; cdr3_aa: CASRNRVSGTEAFF; cdr3_nt: TGTGCCAGCAGAAACAGGGTATCTGGCACTGAAGCTTTCTTT
d_call: -; clone_size: many; j_call: TRBJ1-2; v_call: TRBV4-3; cdr3_aa: CASSLRWGAYGYTF; cdr3_nt: TGCGCCAGCAGCCTAAGATGGGGCGCGTATGGCTACACCTTC
d_call: -; clone_size: -; j_call: TRBJ2-3; v_call: TRBV4-3; cdr3_aa: CASSQDGGDLPDTQYF; cdr3_nt: TGCGCCAGCAGCCAAGACGGCGGGGACCTCCCAGATACGCAGTATTTT
d_call: -; clone_size: few; j_call: TRBJ1-1; v_call: TRBV5-1; cdr3_aa: CASSLGGLDTEAFF; cdr3_nt: TGCGCCAGCAGCTTGGGGGGATTGGACACTGAAGCTTTCTTT
d_call: -; clone_size: few; j_call: TRBJ2-7; v_call: TRBV13; cdr3_aa: CASMATEGRTYEQYF; cdr3_nt: TGTGCCAGTATGGCCACCGAGGGTAGAACCTACGAGCAGTACTTC
d_call: -; clone_size: many; j_call: TRBJ2-5; v_call: TRBV20-1; cdr3_aa: CSARQAGSWEETQYF; cdr3_nt: TGCAGTGCTAGACAGGCGGGGTCCTGGGAGGAGACCCAGTACTTC
d_call: TRBD1; clone_size: -; j_call: TRBJ2-7; v_call: TRBV5-1; cdr3_aa: CASSLAGTAYEQYF; cdr3_nt: TGCGCCAGCAGCTTGGCCGGGACAGCCTACGAGCAGTACTTC
d_call: -; clone_size: few; j_call: TRBJ2-3; v_call: TRBV28; cdr3_aa: CASSSTSTSTDTQYF; cdr3_nt: TGTGCCAGCAGTTCGACTTCAACTAGCACAGATACGCAGTATTTT
d_call: -; clone_size: -; j_call: TRBJ2-3; v_call: TRBV10-3; cdr3_aa: CAISEGETDTQYF; cdr3_nt: TGTGCCATCAGTGAGGGGGAAACAGATACGCAGTATTTT
d_call: -; clone_size: few; j_call: TRBJ1-6; v_call: TRBV12-3/TRBV12-4; cdr3_aa: CASTRDLRWNSPLHF; cdr3_nt: TGTGCCAGCACCCGGGACCTTCGCTGGAATTCACCCCTCCACTTT
d_call: TRBD2; clone_size: few; j_call: TRBJ2-3; v_call: TRBV6-2/TRBV6-3; cdr3_aa: CASSLAGDNTQYF; cdr3_nt: TGTGCCAGCAGCCTAGCGGGAGACAATACGCAGTATTTT